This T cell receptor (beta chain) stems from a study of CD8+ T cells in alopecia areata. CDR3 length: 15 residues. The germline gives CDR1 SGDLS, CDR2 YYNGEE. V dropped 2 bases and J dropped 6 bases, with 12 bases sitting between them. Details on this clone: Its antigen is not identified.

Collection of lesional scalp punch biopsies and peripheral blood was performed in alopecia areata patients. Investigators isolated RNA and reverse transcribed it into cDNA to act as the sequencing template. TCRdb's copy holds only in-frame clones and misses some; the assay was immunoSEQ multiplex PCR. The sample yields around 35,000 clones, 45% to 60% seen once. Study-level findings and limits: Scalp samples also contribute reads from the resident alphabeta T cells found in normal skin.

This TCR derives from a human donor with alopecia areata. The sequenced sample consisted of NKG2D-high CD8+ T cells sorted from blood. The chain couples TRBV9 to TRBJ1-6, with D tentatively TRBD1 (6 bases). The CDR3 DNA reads TGTGCCAGCAGCGTCCGGGACACAACTAATTCACCCCTCCACTTT. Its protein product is CASSVRDTTNSPLHF.